This T cell receptor (beta chain) was recorded in a study of graft-versus-host responses after intestinal transplantation. To note about this clone: No antigen is known for it.

Clones were sequenced by immunoSEQ multiplex PCR, and TCRdb holds only the in-frame ones, with some missing. The profile shows tens of thousands of clones, roughly 91% of them singletons. The clonotype comes from a human donor who received an intestinal transplant. The source material was unstimulated CD8+ T cells sorted from spleen or lymph node cells, sampled before intestinal transplant.

For the CDR3, the DNA is TGTGCCAGCAGCTCAGTGGGGAGAGATACGCAGTATTTT. Translation: CASSSVGRDTQYF. The chain recombines TRBV9 with TRBJ2-3, with D possibly matching TRBD2 (5 bases). The V end lost 4 bases, the J end lost 5 bases, and 11 bases lay between the germline ends. The CDR3 has 13 amino acids. The germline V gene has CDR1 SGDLS and CDR2 YYNGEE.